A single sample is the source of the 32 T cell receptor beta chains below, sequenced in a study of T cell responses to AZD1222 COVID-19 vaccine. Sequencing was performed with immunoSEQ multiplex PCR; in TCRdb, only in-frame clones are kept and a portion is missing. This sample has 150,000 to 250,000 clones; about 89% occur once, and the top ten carry 3% to 3.5%. The sequenced sample was peripheral blood, obtained 28 days after the second AZD1222 dose. These receptors were obtained from an adult who received the AZD1222 COVID-19 vaccine.

The chain couples TRBV27 to TRBJ2-3; 14 nucleotides match TRBD2. CDR3 length: 16 residues. Germline CDR1 and CDR2: MNHEY and SMNVEV (reference sequence). V dropped 4 bases and J dropped 6; count of bases not matched to a gene: 6. The CDR3 loop is CASSSPRTSGRDTQYF. CDR3 bases: TGTGCCAGCAGTTCCCCCCGGACTAGCGGGAGGGATACGCAGTATTTT.

This chain links TRBV30 with TRBJ2-1; 11 bases align to TRBD1. V was pared by 5 bases and J by 7 bases, with 4 bases of the junction left unmatched. The CDR3 contains 13 residues. CDR1 GTSNPN and CDR2 SVGIG come from the germline V gene (reference sequence). The CDR3 here is CAWDRDRGNEQFF. Here the CDR3 DNA reads TGTGCCTGGGACCGGGACAGGGGGAATGAGCAGTTCTTC.

CDR3 DNA sequence: TGTGCCAGCAGTGTGGGGGGCCGGACTGAAGCTTTCTTT. Protein product: CASSVGGRTEAFF. The chain employs TRBV2 and TRBJ1-1; a weak D match, TRBD1 (6 bases). In germline, CDR1 is SNHLY, CDR2 FYNNEI. Trimming left V 4 bases short and J 5 bases short, with 11 bases between. The CDR3 has 13 residues.

This clone showed up just once. The genes are TRBV27 and TRBJ2-7, with 9 bases lining up with TRBD1. The CDR3 contains 14 residues. The J segment lost 3 bases and the V segment lost 5 bases, leaving 5 bases of the junction unmatched. Per the germline V gene, CDR1 is MNHEY and CDR2 is SMNVEV (reference sequence). The CDR3 nucleotides read TGTGCCAGCAGTCAAAGACAGGGGGGCTACGAGCAGTACTTC. As protein: CASSQRQGGYEQYF.

V gene TRBV14 combines with J gene TRBJ1-6, with 7 nucleotides matching TRBD1. With V trimmed by 4 bases and J by 4 bases, 4 bases remained unmatched. The CDR3 consists of 15 residues. Per germline, CDR1 SGHDN and CDR2 FVKESK. CDR3 DNA sequence: TGTGCCAGCAGCCCCCGACAGGGATATAATTCACCCCTCCACTTT. Encoded protein: CASSPRQGYNSPLHF.

The chain employs TRBV3-1 (or the pseudogene TRBV3-2) and TRBJ1-1; unclear D gene. Germline lookup yields CDR1 LGHDT and CDR2 YNNKEL (reference sequence). Deletions cut 8 bases from V and 6 bases from J, with 10 bases between. There are 11 residues in the CDR3. The CDR3 region is CASEGLAEAFF. The CDR3 DNA reads TGTGCCAGCGAGGGTTTGGCTGAAGCTTTCTTT.

This chain uses TRBV2 with TRBJ2-3; D remains unclear. The germline CDR1 and CDR2 sequences are SNHLY and FYNNEI. Trimming cost V 4 bases and J 5 bases, with 10 bases left between them. This CDR3 spans 13 amino acids. In nucleotides, the CDR3 is TGTGCCAGCAGTGGGCCCTCGATAGATACGCAGTATTTT. Amino acid sequence: CASSGPSIDTQYF. Based on the CDR3 plus reference TRBV2 and TRBJ2-3, the full variable domain is EPEVTQTPSHQVTQMGQEVILRCVPISNHLYFYWYRQILGQKVEFLVSFYNNEISEKSEIFDDQFSVERPDGSNFTLKIRSTKLEDSAMYFCASSGPSIDTQYFGPGTRLTVL.

V and J are TRBV5-1 and TRBJ1-2; TRBD1 is a possible D gene (6 bases). Trimming cost V 4 bases and J 8 bases, with 21 bases left between them. Germline CDR1 reads SGHRS; CDR2 reads YFSETQ. This CDR3 contains 15 residues. CDR3 nucleotides: TGCGCCAGCAGCCAGGGGCGGCAGGCCCAGGGGGGCTACACCTTC. Its translation is CASSQGRQAQGGYTF.

The chain couples TRBV6-6 to TRBJ2-5, with TRBD1 matching 8 bases. J lost 4 bases, V lost 6 bases, and 13 bases had no gene match. CDR1 is MNHNY, CDR2 SVGAGI, per germline (reference sequence). The length of the CDR3 is 16 residues. The CDR3 region has the DNA TGTGCCAGCAGCCCGACCCCGGGACAGGACCGAGAGACCCAGTACTTC. Amino acids: CASSPTPGQDRETQYF.

The chain couples TRBV7-2 to TRBJ2-7, with D perhaps matching TRBD1 (6 bases). The CDR3 has 12 amino acids. CDR1 and CDR2 (germline): SGHTA, FQGNSA. Trimming removed 4 bases from V and 5 bases from J, with 9 bases in between. CDR3 region: CASSSTGNEQYF. CDR3 DNA sequence: TGTGCCAGCAGCTCTACAGGGAACGAGCAGTACTTC.

V gene TRBV5-4 combines with J gene TRBJ2-2, with D possibly being TRBD2 (5 bases). Germline assignment: CDR1 SGHNT and CDR2 YYREEE (reference sequence). The CDR3 length is 15 residues. The V and J ends lost 0 bases and 7 bases respectively, with 13 bases between them. The CDR3 region has the DNA TGTGCCAGCAGCTTGGATGTGGGAGAAGTCGGGGAGCTGTTTTTT. Protein: CASSLDVGEVGELFF.

The chain combines TRBV18 with TRBJ1-2, with a weak D call TRBD1 (5 bases). The CDR3 loop spans 15 amino acids. V lost 3 bases to trimming and J lost 3 bases, with 14 bases between them. Germline V gives CDR1 KGHSH, CDR2 LQKENI. CDR3 nucleotide sequence: TGTGCCAGCTCACCCGGTCCGGGGGGTGACTATGGCTACACCTTC. As protein: CASSPGPGGDYGYTF.

V gene TRBV27 combines with J gene TRBJ2-1, with D possibly being TRBD2 (6 bases). The CDR3 covers 17 residues. The germline V gene encodes CDR1 MNHEY and CDR2 SMNVEV (reference sequence). The V end lost 1 base, the J end lost 3 bases, and 16 bases lay between the germline ends. The CDR3 nucleotides read TGTGCCAGCAGTTTATTTGAGGGACTCCCGGGCTACAATGAGCAGTTCTTC. Translating gives CASSLFEGLPGYNEQFF.

The genes are TRBV10-1 and TRBJ1-2; D is possibly TRBD1 (5 bases). The germline CDR1 and CDR2 sequences are WNHNN and SYGVQD (reference sequence). V lost 11 bases and J lost 0, with 13 bases in between. The CDR3 is 13 residues long. The CDR3 loop reads CASSRDPNYGYTF. The DNA of the CDR3 is TGCGCCTCAAGCCGGGACCCTAACTATGGCTACACCTTC.

The gene calls are TRBV28 and TRBJ1-6, with TRBD1 matching over 7 bases. This CDR3 is 14 amino acids long. Unmatched junction bases numbered 3, after V lost 4 bases and J lost 6 bases. Germline CDR1 MDHEN, CDR2 SYDVKM. CDR3 sequence reads: CASSSGTANSPLHF. In DNA form, the CDR3 reads TGTGCCAGCAGTTCCGGGACAGCTAATTCACCCCTCCACTTT.

The chain joins TRBV7-9 to TRBJ2-1, with 8 bases fitting TRBD1. In germline, CDR1 is SEHNR, CDR2 FQNEAQ (reference sequence). The CDR3 has 17 amino acids. V was pared by 3 bases and J by 3 bases, with 10 bases of the junction left unmatched. The CDR3 sequence: CASSFGTGRSIYNEQFF. The CDR3 DNA follows: TGTGCCAGCAGCTTTGGGACAGGACGTAGTATCTACAATGAGCAGTTCTTC. Based on the CDR3 plus reference TRBV7-9 and TRBJ2-1, the full variable domain is DTGVSQNPRHKITKRGQNVTFRCDPISEHNRLYWYRQTLGQGPEFLTYFQNEAQLEKSRLLSDRFSAERPKGSFSTLEIQRTEQGDSAMYLCASSFGTGRSIYNEQFFGPGTRLTVL.

The V call is TRBV4-1, the J call TRBJ1-2; the D is unclear. Trimming left V 1 base short and J 8 bases short, with 14 bases between. The CDR3 is made up of 14 amino acids. CDR1 is MGHRA, CDR2 YSYEKL, per germline. This CDR3 is CASSQGGGGYGYTF. The CDR3 nucleotides are TGCGCCAGCAGCCAAGGTGGTGGAGGGTACGGCTACACCTTC.

This clone appeared once. This chain links TRBV5-5 with TRBJ1-5; possible D gene TRBD1, 5 bases. There are 14 residues in the CDR3. Trimming pared 0 bases from V and 7 bases from J, leaving 11 bases between. Germline V gene data show CDR1 as SGHKS and CDR2 as YYEKEE (reference sequence). CDR3 region: CASSLAQGVQPQHF. Written as DNA, the CDR3 is TGTGCCAGCAGCTTGGCCCAGGGAGTGCAGCCCCAGCATTTT.

The rearrangement uses TRBV7-8 and TRBJ2-5, with 9 bases that match TRBD1. Germline CDR1 reads SGHVS; CDR2 reads FQNEAQ. V dropped 6 bases and J dropped 5; count of bases not matched to a gene: 10. CDR3 length: 15 residues. The CDR3 nucleotides are TGTGCCAGCAGGAAGGAGGGACAGGGTTTTGAGACCCAGTACTTC. Protein sequence: CASRKEGQGFETQYF.

The V and J genes are TRBV29-1 and TRBJ1-2, with a weak D call TRBD1 (5 bases). Per germline, CDR1 SQVTM and CDR2 ANQGSEA. Deletions cut 5 bases from V and 4 bases from J, with 11 bases between. This CDR3 has 12 residues. This CDR3 is CSVWDGVYGYTF. Written as DNA, the CDR3 is TGCAGCGTTTGGGACGGAGTCTATGGCTACACCTTC.

Comment on this clone: Its ends do not fully match the called genes, so a read error is possible. The chain is built from TRBV7-7 and TRBJ2-5; TRBD2 aligns across 14 bases. The CDR3 is made up of 17 amino acids. CDR1 is SSHAT, CDR2 FNYEAQ, per germline (reference sequence). CDR3 residues: CASSPGTSGRPQETQYF. The DNA of the CDR3 is TGTGCTAGCAGCCCCGGGACTAGCGGGAGACCTCAAGAGACCCAGTACTTC. Full variable domain (remainder filled in from reference TRBV7-7 and TRBJ2-5): GAGVSQSPRYKVTKRGQDVTLRCDPISSHATLYWYQQALGQGPEFLTYFNYEAQPDKSGLPSDRFSAERPEGSISTLTIQRTEQRDSAMYRCASSPGTSGRPQETQYFGPGTRLLVL.

This clone has a handful of counts. The sample has other DNA sequences that encode this CDR3 too. In nucleotides, the CDR3 is TGTGCCAGTAGTAAATTAGCGGGAGGGCCAGAGACCCAGTACTTC. Translated: CASSKLAGGPETQYF. This chain links TRBV19 with TRBJ2-5; 11 bases are shared with TRBD2. With V trimmed by 4 bases and J by 4 bases, 5 bases remained unmatched. CDR3 length: 15 residues. Germline-derived CDR1 and CDR2 are LNHDA and SQIVND (reference sequence).

This chain joins TRBV7-9 and TRBJ2-7; D gene uncertain. The CDR3 runs to 13 residues. In germline, CDR1 is SEHNR, CDR2 FQNEAQ (reference sequence). Trimming took 2 bases from V and 2 from J, leaving 7 bases between them. In DNA form, the CDR3 reads TGTGCCAGCAGCTTACTAGGGACCTACGAGCAGTACTTC. Amino acids: CASSLLGTYEQYF.

DNA of the CDR3: TGTGCCAGCAGTGACAGGGGGAATTCACCCCTCCACTTT. Its translation is CASSDRGNSPLHF. The chain uses TRBV6-4 and TRBJ1-6; the D gene is possibly TRBD1 (6 bases). The CDR3 consists of 13 residues. CDR1 MRHNA and CDR2 SNTAGT come from the germline V gene. The ends were cut back, 2 bases at V and 7 bases at J, with 6 bases in the middle.

This clone was recorded once. The chain combines TRBV7-9 with TRBJ2-7; tentatively, D is TRBD1 or TRBD2 (6 bases each). CDR1 is SEHNR, CDR2 FQNEAQ, per germline (reference sequence). The CDR3 runs 16 residues. V lost 2 bases and J lost 1, with 15 bases in between. The CDR3 here is CASSLRWGALSYEQYF. The CDR3 coding sequence is TGTGCCAGCAGCTTACGATGGGGGGCCTTATCCTACGAGCAGTACTTC.

CDR3 sequence (DNA): TGTGCCTGGAGTAGTAGTGGGGGGCCCGCAGATACGCAGTATTTT. It translates to CAWSSSGGPADTQYF. The V gene is TRBV30, the J gene TRBJ2-3; D is perhaps TRBD1 or TRBD2 (6 bases each). There are 15 residues in the CDR3. V lost 2 bases, J lost 4 bases, and 16 bases lay in between. Germline loops: CDR1 GTSNPN, CDR2 SVGIG (reference sequence).

This clone appeared once. The rearrangement joins TRBV5-5 to TRBJ2-5, with 10 bases lining up with TRBD1. The CDR3 has 14 residues. Germline CDR1 is SGHKS and CDR2 is YYEKEE (reference sequence). Trimming removed 4 bases from V and 5 bases from J; junction bases left unmatched: 5. CDR3 amino acids: CASSPGTGVETQYF. CDR3 in DNA: TGTGCCAGCAGCCCAGGGACAGGGGTGGAGACCCAGTACTTC. Complete variable domain (other parts from reference TRBV5-5 and TRBJ2-5): DAGVTQSPTHLIKTRGQQVTLRCSPISGHKSVSWYQQVLGQGPQFIFQYYEKEERGRGNFPDRFSARQFPNYSSELNVNALLLGDSALYLCASSPGTGVETQYFGPGTRLLVL.

The rearrangement links TRBV28 to TRBJ2-5; TRBD2 matches at 8 bases. The germline gives CDR1 MDHEN, CDR2 SYDVKM. CDR3 length: 15 amino acids. V lost 3 bases and J lost 0; bases outside the gene matches: 3. The CDR3: CASSFFGRDQETQYF. For the CDR3, the DNA is TGTGCCAGCAGTTTCTTCGGGAGGGACCAAGAGACCCAGTACTTC.

This clone was seen only once. DNA of the CDR3: TGTGCCAGTAGGAAAGCAGGGCGATCTGACAATCAGCCCCAGCATTTT. Translating it yields CASRKAGRSDNQPQHF. This chain links TRBV19 with TRBJ1-5, with D maybe TRBD1 (5 bases). CDR3 length: 16 residues. V lost 6 bases and J lost 3, with 18 bases in between. CDR1 LNHDA and CDR2 SQIVND come from the germline V gene (reference sequence).

CDR3 DNA sequence: TGCGCCAGCAGCCCAACACAAATGACAGGGAATCAGCCCCAGCATTTT. Translating gives CASSPTQMTGNQPQHF. V gene TRBV4-1 combines with J gene TRBJ1-5, with 7 bases that match TRBD1. Germline V lookup: CDR1 MGHRA, CDR2 YSYEKL. The CDR3 contains 16 residues. V was pared by 4 bases and J by 4 bases, with 10 bases of the junction left unmatched.

The chain is built from TRBV9 and TRBJ2-1; TRBD2 aligns across 14 bases. In germline, CDR1 is SGDLS, CDR2 YYNGEE. The V and J ends lost 4 bases and 9 bases, in that order; junction bases with no gene match: 15. This CDR3 is 18 amino acids long. The CDR3 protein is CASSPGLAGVLPWSEQFF. For the CDR3, the DNA is TGTGCCAGCAGCCCGGGACTAGCGGGAGTACTTCCTTGGAGTGAGCAGTTCTTC.

This rearrangement joins TRBV10-3 to TRBJ1-2; 9 bases are shared with TRBD1. CDR3 length: 19 residues. V lost 7 bases and J lost 0; bases outside the gene matches: 18. Germline V gives CDR1 ENHRY, CDR2 SYGVKD. The CDR3 sequence is CAITSSNRGTGTANYGYTF. The CDR3 region has the DNA TGTGCCATCACCTCTTCCAATAGGGGGACAGGGACTGCTAACTATGGCTACACCTTC.